This entry lists 5 T cell receptor beta chains sequenced from one sample in a study of blood T cell repertoires in COVID-19. Generated by immunoSEQ multiplex PCR, the TCRdb table keeps only in-frame clones and is missing some. The sample holds about 190,000 clones; about 88% are singletons and the top ten take about an eighth. The sample taken for sequencing was peripheral blood. The receptor set was obtained from a man aged 25-45 years with active or convalescent COVID-19.

This chain links TRBV21-1 with TRBJ1-2; TRBD1, the D gene given by the table, was not confirmed from the DNA. TRBV21-1 is assigned pseudogene status. The CDR3 sequence is 16 residues long. CDR3 DNA sequence: TGTGCCAGCAGCAAAGACGTGAGGACAGGGGCGAATGGCTACACCTTC. As protein: CASSKDVRTGANGYTF.

This chain connects TRBV5-4 to TRBJ1-1; D is uncertain. Per germline, CDR1 SGHNT and CDR2 YYREEE (reference sequence). There are 11 residues in the CDR3. V lost 4 bases and J 4 bases, leaving 5 bases between the germline ends. For the CDR3, the DNA is TGTGCCAGCAGCCGGGGCACTGAAGCTTTCTTT. Translation: CASSRGTEAFF.

This clone was found once. This rearrangement joins TRBV7-9 to TRBJ2-7, with D possibly matching TRBD2 (7 bases). V dropped 5 bases and J dropped 0 bases, with 14 bases sitting between them. The CDR3 totals 15 residues. Germline loops: CDR1 SEHNR, CDR2 FQNEAQ (reference sequence). CDR3 amino acids: CASSGGGGSSYEQYF. In DNA, the CDR3 is TGTGCCAGCAGCGGCGGGGGCGGGAGCTCCTACGAGCAGTACTTC.

The rearrangement uses TRBV4-3 and TRBJ2-7; TRBD2 agrees at 10 bases. The CDR3 extends over 17 amino acids. Germline CDR1 reads LGHNA; CDR2 reads YSLEER. V gave up 1 base and J gave up 7 bases; unmatched junction bases: 13. The CDR3 sequence: CASSQGLAGGLAEEQYF. DNA for the CDR3: TGCGCCAGCAGCCAAGGGTTAGCGGGAGGATTAGCGGAAGAGCAGTACTTC.

The V gene is TRBV19, the J gene TRBJ1-5, with D tentatively TRBD1 (5 bases). CDR3 size: 17 residues. Germline lookup yields CDR1 LNHDA and CDR2 SQIVND (reference sequence). Between the trimmed V and J ends, which lost 3 bases and 0 bases, there was a span of 15 bases. DNA of the CDR3: TGTGCCAGTAGTATCGGCGGGGCCCGAAATAGCAATCAGCCCCAGCATTTT. This codes for CASSIGGARNSNQPQHF.